This record looks at one T cell receptor beta chain sequence and its context. Its target is unknown. This sample stems from a study of follicular helper T cells after annual influenza vaccination. Broader study findings: Plasmablast frequency change correlated with clonality change in ICOS+CD38+ cTfh.

Data came from immunoSEQ multiplex PCR; TCRdb stores just in-frame clones and leaves some out. The sample consists of about 9,900 clones, around 82% of them appearing once. V gave up 0 bases and J gave up 2 bases; unmatched junction bases: 2. Germline CDR1 reads SGHRS; CDR2 reads YFSETQ. The CDR3 runs 15 residues. The time point here: 2013-2014 season, 7 days after vaccination. Between 40 and 100 mL of blood was drawn per time point. Material: CXCR5- memory CD4+ T cells sorted from blood, obtained 7 days after influenza vaccination. V is TRBV5-1 and J is TRBJ1-5, with 7 nucleotides matching TRBD1. This clonotype originated in an adult who received the influenza vaccine. The CDR3 DNA reads TGCGCCAGCAGCTTGGGGACAGGCGGCAATCAGCCCCAGCATTTT. Encoded protein: CASSLGTGGNQPQHF.